Listed here is a single T cell receptor (beta chain). Antigen unknown. MiXCR, run by TCRdb on the 5' RACE reads, gives a single entry per CDR3 protein. This table has fewer than 250,000 distinct CDR3 sequences, 15% appearing once. This specimen comes from a study of identical twins. Overall study results and limits: Whereas memory repertoires showed no such difference, abundant cord blood beta clonotypes carried fewer insertions. Zero-insertion analyses might be partly confounded by invariant T cells like MAIT and iNKT.

All donors were healthy, and all were Caucasian. The same data also contributed to another study, on T cells expressing NK-cell markers. As that report states: Specificity for HCMV among expanded NKG2C+ T cell clones was not established.

This receptor was obtained from a woman between 18 and 29 years old in good health. The specimen sequenced was CD8+ T cells sorted from blood.

The CDR3: CSAWSPGQDTEAFF. CDR3 bases: TGCAGTGCGTGGAGTCCGGGACAGGACACTGAAGCTTTCTTT. The genes are TRBV20-1 and TRBJ1-1; the match to TRBD1 covers 8 bases. The CDR3 sequence is 14 residues long. Germline loops: CDR1 DFQATT, CDR2 SNEGSKA (reference sequence). J was trimmed by 3 bases and V by 6 bases; bases with no gene match: 9.